This TCR beta chain is from a study of blood T cell repertoires in COVID-19. This CDR3 region has 11 residues. The germline gives CDR1 ENHRY, CDR2 SYGVKD. V lost 4 bases, J lost 8 bases, and 8 bases lay in between. In the authors' methods: For nucleated cells, counts were estimated from reference gene primer amplification. Profiled with immunoSEQ multiplex PCR; TCRdb holds only in-frame clones, not every one. For V, J and clone size, that table is used; D and trimming come from the DNA. The repertoire holds some 190,000 clones, with 70% to 90% as singletons. This chain connects TRBV10-3 to TRBJ1-1; D remains ambiguous. The TCR comes from a man aged 18 to 29 with active or convalescent COVID-19. Specimen: peripheral blood. This chain's CDR3 is CAISGGVEAFF. CDR3 bases: TGTGCCATCAGTGGGGGAGTCGAAGCTTTCTTT.